This is a list of T cell receptor beta chains from one sample in a study of blood T cells in healthy people across ages. TCRdb recomputed calls from the 5' RACE reads with MiXCR, one row per CDR3 protein. Among approximately 800,000 distinct CDR3 sequences, roughly 25% were seen once, and the ten largest hold roughly 3.1%. These same records also appear under a second study, on T cells of mothers and their children.

The sequencing sample was made of blood. These receptors came from a boy younger than 18 in good health. The CDR3 runs from the conserved cysteine through the conserved F or W. D genes are given only for firm matches. Rows may omit the clone size; those that give it use once, few, many or a size class.

>NA|NA|TRBJ2-5|TRBV5-1|16
TGCGCCAGCAGCCGGAGGCGCTTTCGGTTTGGAGAGACCCAGTACTTC
CASSRRRFRFGETQYF
>NA|NA|TRBJ1-3|TRBV5-5|17
TGTGCCAGCAGCTTGGGCCCTCGGCTTACCTCTGGAAACACCATATATTTT
CASSLGPRLTSGNTIYF
>few|TRBD1|TRBJ2-5|TRBV5-1|16
TGCGCCAGCAGCTGGGGCGACAGGGCCGCCCAAGAGACCCAGTACTTC
CASSWGDRAAQETQYF
>few|TRBD2|TRBJ2-5|TRBV6-1|16
TGTGCCAGCACTAGAGCGGGGGGGTTTGAGCAAGAGACCCAGTACTTC
CASTRAGGFEQETQYF
>NA|TRBD1|TRBJ1-2|TRBV5-1|15
TGCGCCAGCAGCTCGACAGGGGTAAGGGGCTATGGCTACACCTTC
CASSSTGVRGYGYTF
>NA|NA|TRBJ2-1|TRBV3-1|15
TGTGTCAGCAGCCAAGATAGGTCACAGTACAATGAGCAGTTCTTC
CVSSQDRSQYNEQFF
>few|NA|TRBJ2-6|TRBV29-1|14
TGCAGCGTTGGCCGGGAGTCTGGGGCCAACGTCCTGACTTTC
CSVGRESGANVLTF
>once|NA|TRBJ2-3|TRBV12-3/TRBV12-4|15
TGTGCCAGCAGTTTAGAGAGGGGGGTCGCAGATACGCAGTATTTT
CASSLERGVADTQYF
>few|NA|TRBJ2-7|TRBV10-3|14
TGTGCCATCAGTGTCCGGGACGGTACCTACGAGCAGTACTTC
CAISVRDGTYEQYF
>NA|NA|TRBJ2-7|TRBV3-1|15
TGTGCCAGCAGCCAAGATCTCGTGGGTACCTACGAGCAGTACTTC
CASSQDLVGTYEQYF
>few|TRBD1|TRBJ2-7|TRBV6-5|16
TGTGCCAGCAGTAACCCACGGACAGGGGGCTCCTACGAGCAGTACTTC
CASSNPRTGGSYEQYF
>once|NA|TRBJ1-1|TRBV12-3/TRBV12-4|14
TGTGCCAGCAGTTTACGGTCATCGAACACTGAAGCTTTCTTT
CASSLRSSNTEAFF
>NA|TRBD2|TRBJ2-7|TRBV11-2|15
TGTGCCAGCAGCAGCGGGACGTCCTTTTCCTACGAGCAGTACTTC
CASSSGTSFSYEQYF
>few|NA|TRBJ2-3|TRBV28|13
TGTGCCAGCAGTCCCCGGTCGCCAGATACGCAGTATTTT
CASSPRSPDTQYF
>NA|NA|TRBJ2-7|TRBV28|12
TGTGCCAGCAGTTTTCCCGGCAACGAGCAGTACTTC
CASSFPGNEQYF
>few|TRBD2|TRBJ2-5|TRBV6-2/TRBV6-3|15
TGTGCCAGCACTATTAGCGGGGGCCGCCAAGAGACCCAGTACTTC
CASTISGGRQETQYF
>few|NA|TRBJ2-5|TRBV10-3|13
TGTGCCATCAGTGACGGGAGCATAGAGACCCAGTACTTC
CAISDGSIETQYF
>NA|TRBD2|TRBJ2-7|TRBV28|17
TGTGCCAGCAGTTTCCCCGGACTAGCGGGGGGTTCCTACGAGCAGTACTTC
CASSFPGLAGGSYEQYF
>NA|TRBD1|TRBJ2-7|TRBV29-1|16
TGCAGCGTTGAAGACAGGGGGCTAGGCGAGACCTACGAGCAGTACTTC
CSVEDRGLGETYEQYF
>NA|NA|TRBJ2-4|TRBV10-3|13
TGTGCCATCAGTGTGGGGCAGGAGGACATTCAGTACTTC
CAISVGQEDIQYF
>NA|TRBD2|TRBJ2-3|TRBV2|14
TGTGCCAGCAGTAGAGCGGGGGGCACAGATACGCAGTATTTT
CASSRAGGTDTQYF
>NA|NA|TRBJ1-4|TRBV6-5|15
TGTGCCAGCAGTTACTCAGGGGGGTCTAATGAAAAACTGTTTTTT
CASSYSGGSNEKLFF
>few|NA|TRBJ1-1|TRBV4-1|14
TGCGCCAGCAGCCAAGATAGACCGAACACTGAAGCTTTCTTT
CASSQDRPNTEAFF
>NA|TRBD1|TRBJ1-1|TRBV29-1|13
TGCAGCGGACGGCAGGGGGCGAACACTGAAGCTTTCTTT
CSGRQGANTEAFF
>NA|TRBD1|TRBJ1-4|TRBV12-3/TRBV12-4|14
TGTGCCAGCAGCCGACAGGGAACGGGTGAAAAACTGTTTTTT
CASSRQGTGEKLFF
>NA|NA|TRBJ2-3|TRBV5-1|15
TGCGCCAGCAGCTTGGCCGTGAAGAGCACAGATACGCAGTATTTT
CASSLAVKSTDTQYF
>few|TRBD2|TRBJ2-7|TRBV20-1|15
TGCAGTGCTATCCAGACTAGCCTTACAGCCTACGAGCAGTACTTC
CSAIQTSLTAYEQYF
>few|NA|TRBJ1-1|TRBV28|14
TGTGCCAGCAGTTTATCCGGGGGTTGGACTGAAGCTTTCTTT
CASSLSGGWTEAFF
>NA|NA|TRBJ1-5|TRBV6-6|15
TGTGCCAGCACCGTAGGTTGGCAGGGCGGCCAGCCCCAGCATTTT
CASTVGWQGGQPQHF
>NA|NA|TRBJ2-5|TRBV5-1|15
TGTGCCAGCAAATCCTATCCGGGACCACAAGAGACCCAGTACTTC
CASKSYPGPQETQYF
>few|NA|TRBJ2-3|TRBV6-6|16
TGTGCCAGCAGTTACTCGACCCGCCTTGCATCAGATACGCAGTATTTT
CASSYSTRLASDTQYF
>NA|TRBD2|TRBJ2-3|TRBV5-1|17
TGCGCCAGCAGCTTGGTGGGGTTTGGTAGCGGGGCCGATACGCAGTATTTT
CASSLVGFGSGADTQYF
>NA|NA|TRBJ2-7|TRBV7-9|10
TGTGCCAGTCAGGGTTATGAGCAGTACTTC
CASQGYEQYF
>few|NA|TRBJ2-4|TRBV5-1|14
TGCGCCAGCAGCGGGCAGGGGGGCGAGGACATTCAGTACTTC
CASSGQGGEDIQYF
>few|TRBD2|TRBJ2-1|TRBV4-1|17
TGCGCCAGCAGCCAAGATAGAGGGACTAGCGGGAGGGCCGCGGTAATCTTC
CASSQDRGTSGRAAVIF
>NA|NA|TRBJ2-1|TRBV6-6|13
TGTGCCAGCAGTTACTCGGTAAGGGGTGAGCAGTTCTTC
CASSYSVRGEQFF
>NA|TRBD1|TRBJ1-1|TRBV2|17
TGTGCCAGCAACGGGGGCAACAGGGGCCCGTCGAACACTGAAGCTTTCTTT
CASNGGNRGPSNTEAFF
>few|NA|TRBJ1-2|TRBV30|12
TGTGCCTGGACGGATAATAACTATGGCTACACCTTC
CAWTDNNYGYTF
>many|NA|TRBJ2-1|TRBV2|12
TGTGCCAGCAGTGAATCCTACAATGAGCAGTTCTTC
CASSESYNEQFF
>few|NA|TRBJ2-1|TRBV5-5|15
TGTGCCAGCAGCTTGCAGGTGGGGGGTGTCAATGAGCAGTTCTTC
CASSLQVGGVNEQFF
>NA|NA|TRBJ2-5|TRBV7-9|14
TGTGCCAGCAGCTCCCACGAAGTCCAAGAGACCCAGTACTTC
CASSSHEVQETQYF
>NA|NA|TRBJ1-4|TRBV9|13
TGTGCCAGCAGCGTAGGGTCAGGGACGCAACTGTTTTTT
CASSVGSGTQLFF
>NA|NA|TRBJ2-5|TRBV7-9|15
TGTGCCAGCAGCTCCCGGGACTCCCCATGGGAGACCCAGTACTTC
CASSSRDSPWETQYF
>NA|NA|TRBJ1-4|TRBV5-1|15
TGCGCCAGCAGCTTGGACGACTCAACTAATGAAAAACTGTTTTTT
CASSLDDSTNEKLFF
>NA|NA|TRBJ2-1|TRBV19|13
TGTGCCAGTAAAGGGGGACCGAGGGGTGAGCAGTTCTTC
CASKGGPRGEQFF
>NA|NA|TRBJ2-2|TRBV7-8|15
TGTGCCAGCAGCTTAACCACTCTTCCCACCGGGGAGCTGTTTTTT
CASSLTTLPTGELFF
>NA|NA|TRBJ1-6|TRBV2|13
TGTGCCAGCAGTGACTCGGGGAGTTCACCCCTCCACTTT
CASSDSGSSPLHF